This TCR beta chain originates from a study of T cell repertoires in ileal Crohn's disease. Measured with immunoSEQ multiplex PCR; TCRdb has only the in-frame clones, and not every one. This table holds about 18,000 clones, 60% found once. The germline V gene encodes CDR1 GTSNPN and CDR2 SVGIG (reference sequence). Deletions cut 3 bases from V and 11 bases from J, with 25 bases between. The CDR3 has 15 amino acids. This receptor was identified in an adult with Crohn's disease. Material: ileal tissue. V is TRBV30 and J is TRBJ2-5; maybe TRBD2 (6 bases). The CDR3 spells CAWSRVGREVGEQYF. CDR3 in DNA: TGTGCCTGGAGCAGGGTTGGCAGGGAGGTTGGGGAGCAGTACTTC.